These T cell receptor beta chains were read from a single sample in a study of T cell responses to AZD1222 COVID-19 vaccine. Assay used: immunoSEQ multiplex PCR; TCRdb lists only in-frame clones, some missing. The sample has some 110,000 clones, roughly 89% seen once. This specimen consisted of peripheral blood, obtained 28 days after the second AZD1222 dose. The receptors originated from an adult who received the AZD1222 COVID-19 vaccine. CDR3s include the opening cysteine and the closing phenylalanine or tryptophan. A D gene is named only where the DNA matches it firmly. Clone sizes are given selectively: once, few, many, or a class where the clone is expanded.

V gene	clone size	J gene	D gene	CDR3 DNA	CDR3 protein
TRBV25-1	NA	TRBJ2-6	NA	TGTGCCAGTAGGGGCCCCCACCTCTCTGGGGCCAACGTCCTGACTTTC	CASRGPHLSGANVLTF
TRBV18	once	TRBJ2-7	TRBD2	TGTGCCAGCTCACCCCATCGGGCTAGCGGGAGGGCTTATCCCCTCTACGAGCAGTACTTC	CASSPHRASGRAYPLYEQYF
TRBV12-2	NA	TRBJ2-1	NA	TGTGCAAGTCGCTTAGCTGGACAGTCGGGGGGTTGGAACAATGAGCAGTTCTTC	CASRLAGQSGGWNNEQFF
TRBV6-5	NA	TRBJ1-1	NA	TGTGCCAGCCGGTATGAGATGAACACTGAAGCTTTCTTT	CASRYEMNTEAFF
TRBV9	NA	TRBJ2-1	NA	TGTGCCAGCAGCGCCGGGGGTTACAATGAGCAGTTCTTC	CASSAGGYNEQFF
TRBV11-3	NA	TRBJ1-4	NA	TGTGCCAGCACCCACCGGGGGCAGATTAATGAAAAACTGTTTTTT	CASTHRGQINEKLFF
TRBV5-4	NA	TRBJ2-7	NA	TGTGCCAGCAGCTTGAGAGGGGGCTACGAGCAGTACTTC	CASSLRGGYEQYF
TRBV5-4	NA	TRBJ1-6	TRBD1	TGTGCCAGCAGTTCCGGAACAGGGGGTTCACCCCTCCACTTT	CASSSGTGGSPLHF
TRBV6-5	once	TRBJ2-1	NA	TGTGCCAGCAGTCCGGGCAGATACAATGAGCAGTTCTTC	CASSPGRYNEQFF
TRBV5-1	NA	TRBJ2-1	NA	TGCGCCAGCAGCTTGGAAGTTTCCCGGGGGAGGTTATACAATGAGCAGTTCTTC	CASSLEVSRGRLYNEQFF
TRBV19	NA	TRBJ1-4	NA	TGTGCCAGTAGTATGGGAACAGGGCTAAAACTGTTTTTT	CASSMGTGLKLFF
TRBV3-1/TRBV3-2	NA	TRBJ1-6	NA	TGTGCCAGCAGCCCGCTCCAGAGCTCCTATAATTCACCCCTCCACTTT	CASSPLQSSYNSPLHF
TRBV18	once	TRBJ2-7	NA	TGTGCCAGCTCACCACAGGGTCTCCACGAGCAGTACTTC	CASSPQGLHEQYF
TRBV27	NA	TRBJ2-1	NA	TGTGCCAGCAGTGGCCCTCCCCATGAGCAGTTCTTC	CASSGPPHEQFF
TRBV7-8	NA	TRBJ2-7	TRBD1	TGTGCCAGCAGCTTCGGAGGGCCCGGGACAGGGTACGAGCAGTACTTC	CASSFGGPGTGYEQYF
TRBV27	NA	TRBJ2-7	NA	TGTGCCAGCAGTTTACGTTTGGGAGGCGAGCAGTACTTC	CASSLRLGGEQYF
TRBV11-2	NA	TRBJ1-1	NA	TGTGCCAGCAGCTTAAGTCCAGGACTGAACACTGAAGCTTTCTTT	CASSLSPGLNTEAFF
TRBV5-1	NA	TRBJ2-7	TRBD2	TGCGCCAGCTCCCAAACGGGGGGTGTCCCCTACGAGCAGTACTTC	CASSQTGGVPYEQYF
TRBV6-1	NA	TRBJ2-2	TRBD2	TGTGCCAGCAGTGAATGGATCCTCCTAGCGGGGGCCCCCCTTCCGAACACCGGGGAGCTGTTTTTT	CASSEWILLAGAPLPNTGELFF
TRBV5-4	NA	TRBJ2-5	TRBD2	TGTGCCAGCAGCACTTCACCGGGAGGGGGGGAGACCCAGTACTTC	CASSTSPGGGETQYF
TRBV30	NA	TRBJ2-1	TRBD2	TGTGCCTGGAGTGTAGAGTACCCTAGCGGGGATCACTACAATGAGCAGTTCTTC	CAWSVEYPSGDHYNEQFF
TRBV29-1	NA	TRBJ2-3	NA	TGCAGCGTCGGGGGTCTATTAGCATCAGATACGCAGTATTTT	CSVGGLLASDTQYF
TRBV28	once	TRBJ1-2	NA	TGTGCCAGCAGTTTAAACGGACCCTATGGCTACACCTTC	CASSLNGPYGYTF
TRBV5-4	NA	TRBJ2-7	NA	TGTGCCAGCGGACTTGGGGGGGCGATTTACGAGCAGTACTTC	CASGLGGAIYEQYF
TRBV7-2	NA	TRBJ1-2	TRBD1	TGTGCCAGCAGCCCATCGTCGGACAGGACATACACTAACTATGGCTACACCTTC	CASSPSSDRTYTNYGYTF
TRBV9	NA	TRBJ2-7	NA	TGTGCCAGCAGCTCCCCGACTAGATCCTACGAGCAGTACTTC	CASSSPTRSYEQYF
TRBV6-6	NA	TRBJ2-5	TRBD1	TGTGCCAGCAGTCGAAAGCTCGGGACAGGGACCCAAGAGACCCAGTACTTC	CASSRKLGTGTQETQYF
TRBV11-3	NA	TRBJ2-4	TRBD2	TGTGCCAGCAGCATTAGCGGGGGGGTAAACATTCAGTACTTC	CASSISGGVNIQYF
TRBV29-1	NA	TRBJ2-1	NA	TGCAGCGTTGCCCGAGGGACTGATTCCTACAATGAGCAGTTCTTC	CSVARGTDSYNEQFF
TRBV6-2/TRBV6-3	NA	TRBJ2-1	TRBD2	TGTGCCAGCAGTTACTCGACTAGCGGGAGGGTCGTTTTCTTC	CASSYSTSGRVVFF
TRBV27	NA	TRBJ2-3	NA	TGTGCCAGCAGTTTAAGAGGGAGCCCAGATACGCAGTATTTT	CASSLRGSPDTQYF
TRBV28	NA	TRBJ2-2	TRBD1	TGTGCCAGCAGTGCGCCGACAGGGCTCACCGGGGAGCTGTTTTTT	CASSAPTGLTGELFF
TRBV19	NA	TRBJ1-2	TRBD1	TGTGCCAGTAAGGACAGGGGGCTTTATGGCTACACCTTC	CASKDRGLYGYTF
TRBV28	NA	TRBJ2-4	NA	TGTGCCAGCAGTGACCCGGGAGCCAAAAACATTCAGTACTTC	CASSDPGAKNIQYF
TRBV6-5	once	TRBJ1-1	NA	TGTGCCAGCAGTTACGGACAAGGGTCAGTGAACACTGAAGCTTTCTTT	CASSYGQGSVNTEAFF
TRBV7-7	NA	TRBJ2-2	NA	TGTGCTAGCAGCCCAGCGGTTCCAGGTGTCAACACCGGGGAGCTGTTTTTT	CASSPAVPGVNTGELFF
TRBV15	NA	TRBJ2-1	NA	TGTGCCACCAGCAGGTACAACAATGAGCAGTTCTTC	CATSRYNNEQFF
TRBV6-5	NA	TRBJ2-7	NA	TGTGCCAGCAGGAGCAGGGGCAACGAGCAGTACTTC	CASRSRGNEQYF
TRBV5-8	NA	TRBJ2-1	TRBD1	TGTGCCAGCAGCATCCTTGTGACAGGGTGGGATGAGCAGTTCTTC	CASSILVTGWDEQFF
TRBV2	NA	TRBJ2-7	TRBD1	TGTGCCAGCACCTGGACAGGGCTTTTCGAGCAGTACTTC	CASTWTGLFEQYF
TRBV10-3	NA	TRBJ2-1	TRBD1	TGTGCCATCAGTCCGGGACAGGGGGCGCGGTACGAGCAGTTCTTC	CAISPGQGARYEQFF
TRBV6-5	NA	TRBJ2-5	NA	TGTGCCAGCAGTTACTCGGCCGGGAATATACAAGAGACCCAGTACTTC	CASSYSAGNIQETQYF
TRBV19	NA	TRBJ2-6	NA	TGTGCCAGTAGTATAGTGGAAGGGCGGATCTCTGGGGCCAACGTCCTGACTTTC	CASSIVEGRISGANVLTF
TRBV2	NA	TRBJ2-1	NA	TGTGCCAGCAGTGCCGTCCTGGGCTCCTACAATGAGCAGTTCTTC	CASSAVLGSYNEQFF
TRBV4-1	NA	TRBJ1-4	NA	TGCGCCAGCAGCCAAGTTGGGGTAGGGGAAAAACTGTTTTTT	CASSQVGVGEKLFF